What follows are 21 T cell receptor beta chains derived from one specimen sequenced in a study of post-analysis software for immune sequencing data (dated by TCRdb to the mid-2010s). The full study reports these points: Patients showed significantly higher frequencies than controls for roughly five TRBV segments, among them TRBV5-6, TRBV5-1 and TRBV20-1.

Library preparation used PCR. The sample was run on an Illumina HiSeq 2500. To reduce PCR and sequencing biases, unique molecular identifiers were built into the TCR beta cDNA libraries. The raw public reads went through TCRdb reprocessing: fastp at Q25, MiXCR clone calling, in-frame beta chains kept. Duplicate CDR3 protein sequences are folded into a single record with the most common DNA and genes. Counted in this sample were about 260,000 distinct CDR3 sequences; approximately 34% of them appeared once. 4% to 6% of the sample lies in the top ten. Their cognate antigens are unknown. Sequencing input: blood. These receptors all stem from a girl aged 5 to 17 with multiple sclerosis.

As to this clonotype: This sequence may be a read error, since a much larger clone differs from it by one base. The chain has TRBV6-5 and TRBJ2-6; 11 bases align to TRBD1. This CDR3 spans 20 amino acids. Germline V CDR1 and CDR2: MNHEY, SVGAGI. This CDR3 is CVSSWTGGRGAHSGANVLTF. DNA of the CDR3: TGTGTCAGCAGTTGGACAGGGGGCCGTGGGGCCCACTCTGGGGCCAACGTCCTGACTTTC.

This clonotype was seen many times. The J gene is TRBJ2-3, the V gene TRBV12-3 or TRBV12-4; D unclear. With 6 bases removed from V and 4 bases from J, the gap between germline ends came to 8 bases. The CDR3 is made up of 12 amino acids. The CDR3 nucleotides are TGTGCCAGCAGGTTAAACGCAGATACGCAGTATTTT. It is translated as CASRLNADTQYF.

V gene TRBV4-1 combines with J gene TRBJ2-2; no firm D call. Trimming left V 3 bases short and J 3 bases short, with 11 bases between. CDR1 is MGHRA, CDR2 YSYEKL, per germline. The CDR3 runs 15 residues. The CDR3 DNA reads as TGCGCCAGCAGCCACTATTTACTGGACACCGGGGAGCTGTTTTTT. It yields the protein CASSHYLLDTGELFF.

This sequence joins TRBV6-2 or TRBV6-3 and TRBJ2-3; 11 positions agree with TRBD2. The V gene end was trimmed by 10 bases and the J gene end by 2 bases; junction bases not matched to a gene: 5. Germline CDR1 is MNHEY and CDR2 is SVGEGT. This CDR3 region has 14 residues. The DNA of the CDR3 is TGTGCCACGACTAGCGGGATATCCACAGATACGCAGTATTTT. Amino acids: CATTSGISTDTQYF.

This chain joins TRBV20-1 and TRBJ2-5; 16 bases match TRBD2. Judging by the DNA end, TRBJ2-7 fits better; the J call may be wrong. Germline V gene lookup returns CDR1 DFQATT and CDR2 SNEGSKA (reference sequence). The CDR3 length is 18 residues. The CDR3 bases are TGCAGTGCTGCCGGGACTAGCGGGGGGGCCTCTTGGTCCCACGAGCAGTACTTC. Amino acids: CSAAGTSGGASWSHEQYF.

This clonotype was counted many times. This chain uses TRBV5-1 with TRBJ2-1; D is ambiguous. Germline lookup yields CDR1 SGHRS and CDR2 YFSETQ. Trimming removed 1 base from V and 5 bases from J, with 1 base in between. There are 11 residues in the CDR3. The CDR3 spells CASSLHNEQFF. Written as DNA, the CDR3 is TGCGCCAGCAGCTTGCACAATGAGCAGTTCTTC.

The count of this clonotype is one. The chain joins TRBV6-5 to TRBJ2-7, with 7 positions matching TRBD2. J lost 2 bases, V lost 6 bases, and 10 bases had no gene match. CDR1 is MNHEY, CDR2 SVGAGI, per germline. This CDR3 contains 15 residues. The CDR3 region is CASSKPGTTAYEQYF. The CDR3 DNA reads as TGTGCCAGCAGCAAACCCGGGACTACCGCCTACGAGCAGTACTTC.

This clonotype appeared many times. V usage is TRBV4-1 and J usage is TRBJ2-3; 7 nucleotides align to TRBD2. The CDR3 totals 16 residues. The V segment lost 3 bases and the J segment 4 bases; nucleotides outside the gene matches: 10. Germline V CDR1 and CDR2: MGHRA, YSYEKL. The DNA of the CDR3 is TGCGCCAGCAGCCATCGAGTCCTAGCGGAGTCAGATACGCAGTATTTT. This gives the protein CASSHRVLAESDTQYF.

This clonotype was detected ten times or more. This rearrangement joins TRBV5-1 to TRBJ2-1; 12 bases fit TRBD2. Germline values: CDR1 SGHRS, CDR2 YFSETQ. The V gene end was trimmed by 4 bases and the J gene end by 3 bases; junction bases not matched to a gene: 14. The CDR3 consists of 19 residues. The DNA for the CDR3 is TGCGCCAGCAGCGTTGGACTAGCGGGATCCCGCCCGGTCTACAATGAGCAGTTCTTC. Translated: CASSVGLAGSRPVYNEQFF.

V is TRBV6-6 and J is TRBJ1-4; D uncertain. The germline V gene has CDR1 MNHNY and CDR2 SVGAGI (reference sequence). Trimming pared 0 bases from V and 2 bases from J, leaving 10 bases between. The CDR3 covers 16 residues. The CDR3 loop is CASSYSMGATNEKLFF. CDR3 sequence (DNA): TGTGCCAGCAGTTACTCGATGGGCGCGACTAATGAAAAACTGTTTTTT.

V gene TRBV29-1 combines with J gene TRBJ2-1; TRBD2 matches 11 bases. The CDR3 is 14 amino acids. The V gene's germline CDR1 is SQVTM and CDR2 ANQGSEA. With V trimmed by 4 bases and J by 7 bases, 6 bases remained unmatched. The CDR3 is CSVVASGRLNEQFF. The CDR3 region has the DNA TGCAGCGTTGTGGCTAGCGGGAGGCTTAATGAGCAGTTCTTC.

About this clonotype: One end of the junction does not line up with germline, which may come from a read error. The chain carries TRBV7-9 and TRBJ1-2, with D unclear. The CDR3 runs 13 residues. Germline V gene sequence: CDR1 SEHNR, CDR2 FQNEAQ (reference sequence). CDR3 loop: CASSLGVNYGHTF. CDR3 nucleotides: TGTGCCAGCAGCTTAGGGGTTAACTATGGCCACACCTTC.

J is TRBJ2-5 and V is TRBV29-1; D remains unclear. The end of the DNA fits TRBJ2-7 better, so the J call may be wrong. Germline CDR1 and CDR2: SQVTM and ANQGSEA. This CDR3 comprises 11 residues. CDR3 sequence reads: CSVGDTYEQYF. The CDR3 region has the DNA TGCAGCGTTGGTGACACATACGAGCAGTACTTC.

About this clonotype: Given a much more abundant clone one base away, this may be a read error. This rearrangement joins TRBV10-3 to TRBJ2-3, with 9 bases fitting TRBD2. The germline CDR1 and CDR2 sequences are ENHRY and SYGVKD. This CDR3 has 15 amino acids. Written as DNA, the CDR3 is TGTGCCATCAGTGTAGGCGGGAGGGGCACAGATATGCAGTATTTT. Its translation is CAISVGGRGTDMQYF.

This sequence joins TRBV10-2 and TRBJ1-5; D possibly corresponds to TRBD1 (6 bases). The CDR3 spans 13 residues. V lost 6 bases and J lost 7, with 13 bases in between. Germline V lookup: CDR1 WSHSY, CDR2 SAAADI. CDR3 amino acids: CASSHREDQPQHF. The CDR3 DNA reads as TGCGCCAGCAGCCACAGGGAAGACCAGCCCCAGCATTTT.

This clonotype has ten or more counts. V is TRBV7-6 and J is TRBJ1-1, with D possibly TRBD1 on 6 matching bases. In germline, CDR1 is SGHVS, CDR2 FNYEAQ. This CDR3 is 15 amino acids long. V lost 1 base, J lost 4 bases, and 13 bases lay in between. In DNA form, the CDR3 reads TGTGCCAGCAGCTTAGGCCAGGGGTGGGGCACTGAAGCTTTCTTT. This translates into CASSLGQGWGTEAFF.

In its sample, this clonotype was seen a few times. J is TRBJ2-2 and V is TRBV5-1; D call uncertain. The CDR3 is 16 amino acids. Germline V CDR1 and CDR2: SGHRS, YFSETQ. V was trimmed by 0 bases and J by 0 bases, leaving 9 bases between them. CDR3 loop: CASSLEGNPNTGELFF. Here the CDR3 DNA reads TGCGCCAGCAGCTTGGAGGGCAACCCGAACACCGGGGAGCTGTTTTTT.

The sample holds many counts of this clonotype. The rearrangement joins TRBV11-2 to TRBJ2-5; a weak D match, TRBD1 (6 bases). This CDR3 spans 16 amino acids. Trimming took 4 bases from V and 0 from J, leaving 15 bases between them. CDR1 and CDR2 (germline): SGHAT, FQNNGV. The DNA of the CDR3 is TGTGCCAGCAGCTCGCACCGAGGGACACACCAAGAGACCCAGTACTTC. This sequence encodes CASSSHRGTHQETQYF.

Ten or more counts support this clonotype. V is TRBV6-6 and J is TRBJ1-6; D not resolved. The CDR3 runs to 12 residues. V was pared by 6 bases and J by 10 bases, with 10 bases between. Germline V gene lookup returns CDR1 MNHNY and CDR2 SVGAGI (reference sequence). CDR3: CASSRRNSPLHF. CDR3 DNA sequence: TGTGCCAGCAGCCGCAGGAACTCACCCCTCCACTTT.

The chain couples TRBV29-1 to TRBJ2-5; possibly TRBD1 or TRBD2 for D (6 bases each). The V and J ends lost 5 bases and 0 bases respectively, with 19 bases between them. Germline lookup yields CDR1 SQVTM and CDR2 ANQGSEA. The CDR3 runs 16 residues. CDR3 nucleotides: TGCAGCGTTCGAGGGCTGGGGGGCGCCAACCAAGAGACCCAGTACTTC. Translating it yields CSVRGLGGANQETQYF.

This clonotype was seen at least ten times. The V and J genes are TRBV10-3 and TRBJ1-5; weak D call: TRBD1 (5 bases). The CDR3 sequence is 14 residues long. Germline CDR1 is ENHRY and CDR2 is SYGVKD. Trimming shortened V by 4 bases and J by 7 bases, and 14 bases separated the two germline ends. CDR3 amino acids: CAISGGREGQPQHF. CDR3 DNA: TGTGCCATCAGTGGTGGCAGGGAAGGCCAGCCCCAGCATTTT.